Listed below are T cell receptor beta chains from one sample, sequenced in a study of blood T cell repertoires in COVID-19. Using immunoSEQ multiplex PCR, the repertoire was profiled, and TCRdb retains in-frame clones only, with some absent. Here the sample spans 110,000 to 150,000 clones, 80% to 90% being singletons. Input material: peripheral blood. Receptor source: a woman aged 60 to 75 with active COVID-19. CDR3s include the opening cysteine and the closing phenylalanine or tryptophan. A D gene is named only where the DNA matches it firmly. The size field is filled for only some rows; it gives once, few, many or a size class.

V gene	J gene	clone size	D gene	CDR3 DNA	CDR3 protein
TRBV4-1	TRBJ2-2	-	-	TGCGCCAGCAGCCGCGACTCTAACACCGGGGAGCTGTTTTTT	CASSRDSNTGELFF
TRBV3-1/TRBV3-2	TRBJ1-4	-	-	TGTGCCAGCAGCCAAGAAGGTATCGCGGCCTTACGCGGAACTAATGAAAAACTGTTTTTT	CASSQEGIAALRGTNEKLFF
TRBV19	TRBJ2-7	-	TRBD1	TGTGCCAGTAGTCTATCGGGACAGGGGGCTGTCGAGCAGTACTTC	CASSLSGQGAVEQYF
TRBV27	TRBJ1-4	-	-	TGTGCCAGCACTTCACGTGGCGGGGTTGAAAAACTGTTTTTT	CASTSRGGVEKLFF
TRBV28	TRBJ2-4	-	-	TGTGCCAGCACCGAGGGACAATCCAAAAACATTCAGTACTTC	CASTEGQSKNIQYF
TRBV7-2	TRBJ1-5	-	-	TGTGCCAGCAGACCCGGACACTTTAGCAATCAGCCCCAGCATTTT	CASRPGHFSNQPQHF
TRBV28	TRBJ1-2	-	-	TGTGCCAGCAGTTTACTCTCTCAGGATGGCTACACCTTC	CASSLLSQDGYTF
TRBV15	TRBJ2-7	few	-	TGTGCCACCAGCAGAGACCCAGACTACGAGCAGTACTTC	CATSRDPDYEQYF
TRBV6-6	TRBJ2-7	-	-	TGTGCCAGCAGTAAGACGGGGGGCGTCATCTCCTACGAGCAGTACTTC	CASSKTGGVISYEQYF
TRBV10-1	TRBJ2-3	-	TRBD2	TGCGCCAGCAGTCTAGCCGGGGGAGCGGGAGGGCCGCATACGCAGTATTTT	CASSLAGGAGGPHTQYF
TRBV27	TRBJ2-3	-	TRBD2	TGTGCCAGCGGAAAGCGGGAGAGGAGCACAGATACGCAGTATTTT	CASGKRERSTDTQYF
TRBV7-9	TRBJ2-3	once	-	TGTGCCAGCACCTCCGGAGGGGGCGCAGATACGCAGTATTTT	CASTSGGGADTQYF
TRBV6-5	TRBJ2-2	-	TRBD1	TGTGCCAGCAAGAGGGGACAGAGTAACACCGGGGAGCTGTTTTTT	CASKRGQSNTGELFF
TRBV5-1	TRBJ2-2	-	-	TGCGCCAGCAGCTTTCGGGAGGGGGCGCCCGGGGAGCTGTTTTTT	CASSFREGAPGELFF